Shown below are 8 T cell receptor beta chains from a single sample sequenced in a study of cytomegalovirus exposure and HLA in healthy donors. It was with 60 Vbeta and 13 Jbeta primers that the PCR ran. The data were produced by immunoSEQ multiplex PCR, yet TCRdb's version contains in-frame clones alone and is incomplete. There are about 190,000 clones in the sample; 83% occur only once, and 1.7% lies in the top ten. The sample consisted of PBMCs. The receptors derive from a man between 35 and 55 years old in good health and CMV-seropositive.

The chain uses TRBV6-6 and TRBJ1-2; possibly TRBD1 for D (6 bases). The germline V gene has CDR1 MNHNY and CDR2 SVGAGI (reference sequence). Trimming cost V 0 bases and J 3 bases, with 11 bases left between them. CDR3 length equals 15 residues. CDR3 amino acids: CASSYSFRTDYGYTF. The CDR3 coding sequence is TGTGCCAGCAGTTACTCGTTCCGGACAGACTATGGCTACACCTTC.

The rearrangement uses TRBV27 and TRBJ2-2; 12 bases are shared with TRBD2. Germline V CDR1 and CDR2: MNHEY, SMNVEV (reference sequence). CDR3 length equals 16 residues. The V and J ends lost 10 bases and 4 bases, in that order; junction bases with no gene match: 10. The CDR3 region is CATLGLAGDFTGELFF. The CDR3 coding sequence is TGTGCCACCCTGGGACTAGCGGGTGATTTCACCGGGGAGCTGTTTTTT.

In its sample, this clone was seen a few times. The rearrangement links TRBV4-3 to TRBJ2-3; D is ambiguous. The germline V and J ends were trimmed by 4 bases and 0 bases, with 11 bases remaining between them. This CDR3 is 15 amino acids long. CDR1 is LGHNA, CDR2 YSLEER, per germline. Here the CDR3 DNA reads TGCGCCAGCAGCCTGACTTATCCTAGCACAGATACGCAGTATTTT. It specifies CASSLTYPSTDTQYF.

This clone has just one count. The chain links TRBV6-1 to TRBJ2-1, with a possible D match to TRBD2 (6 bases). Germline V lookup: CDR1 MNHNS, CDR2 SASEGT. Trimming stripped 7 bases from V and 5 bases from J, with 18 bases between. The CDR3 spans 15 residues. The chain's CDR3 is CASTLWRAKHNEQFF. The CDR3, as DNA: TGTGCCAGCACCCTCTGGAGGGCTAAGCACAATGAGCAGTTCTTC.

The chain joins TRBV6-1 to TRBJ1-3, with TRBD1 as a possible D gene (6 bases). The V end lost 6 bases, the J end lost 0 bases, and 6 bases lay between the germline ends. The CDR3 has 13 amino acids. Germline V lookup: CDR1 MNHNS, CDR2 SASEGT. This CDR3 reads CASRDSSGNTIYF. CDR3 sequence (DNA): TGTGCCAGCAGGGACAGCTCTGGAAACACCATATATTTT.

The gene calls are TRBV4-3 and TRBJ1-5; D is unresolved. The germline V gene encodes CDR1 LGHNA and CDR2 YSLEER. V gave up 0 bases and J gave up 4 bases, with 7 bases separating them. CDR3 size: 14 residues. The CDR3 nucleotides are TGCGCCAGCAGCCAAGATTCGAGGAATCAGCCCCAGCATTTT. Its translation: CASSQDSRNQPQHF.

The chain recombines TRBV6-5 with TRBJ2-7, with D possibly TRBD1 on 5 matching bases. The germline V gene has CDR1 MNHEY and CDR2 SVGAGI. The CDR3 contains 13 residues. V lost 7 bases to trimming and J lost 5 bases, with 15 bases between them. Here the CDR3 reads CASTPGASNEQYF. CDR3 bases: TGTGCCAGCACCCCTGGGGCTAGTAACGAGCAGTACTTC.

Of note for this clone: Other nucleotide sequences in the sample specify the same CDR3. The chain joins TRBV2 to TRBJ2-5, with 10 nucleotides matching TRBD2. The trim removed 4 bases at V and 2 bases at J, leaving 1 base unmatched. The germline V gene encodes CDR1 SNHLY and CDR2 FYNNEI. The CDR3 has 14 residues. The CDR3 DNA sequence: TGTGCCAGCAGTGGGACTAGCGGACAAGAGACCCAGTACTTC. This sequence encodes CASSGTSGQETQYF.